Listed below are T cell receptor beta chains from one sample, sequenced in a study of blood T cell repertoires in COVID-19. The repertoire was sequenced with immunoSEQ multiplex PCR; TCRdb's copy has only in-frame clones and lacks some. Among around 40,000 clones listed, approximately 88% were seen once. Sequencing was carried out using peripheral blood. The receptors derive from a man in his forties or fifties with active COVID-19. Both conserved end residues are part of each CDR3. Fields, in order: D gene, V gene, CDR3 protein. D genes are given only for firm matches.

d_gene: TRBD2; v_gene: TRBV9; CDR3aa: CASIGWLAAPTQYF
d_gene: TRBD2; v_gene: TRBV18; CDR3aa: CASSPGTSGGNEQFF
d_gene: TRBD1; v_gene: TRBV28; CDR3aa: CASSHAGTGSSYEQYF
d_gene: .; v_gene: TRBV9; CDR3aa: CAPRGRGYEQYF
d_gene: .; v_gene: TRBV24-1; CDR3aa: CATSPGVGYGYTF
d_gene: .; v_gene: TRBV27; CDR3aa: CASTPRAQGDNEKLFF
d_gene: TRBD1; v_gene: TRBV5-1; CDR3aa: CASSPTGRDTEAFF
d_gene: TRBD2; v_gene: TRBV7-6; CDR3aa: CASSPSGLASNEQFF
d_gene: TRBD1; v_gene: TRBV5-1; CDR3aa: CASSVAGGVGNTIYF
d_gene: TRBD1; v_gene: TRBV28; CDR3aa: CASSLYSTGNQPQHF
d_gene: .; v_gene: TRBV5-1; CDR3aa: CASSEGARNTEAFF
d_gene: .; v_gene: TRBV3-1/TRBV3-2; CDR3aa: CASSPASSGNEQYF
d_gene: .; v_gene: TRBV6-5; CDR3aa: CASRGFTDTQYF
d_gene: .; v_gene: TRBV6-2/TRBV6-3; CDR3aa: CASSPRLFYEQFF
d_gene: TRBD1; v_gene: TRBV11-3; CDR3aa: CASSLTGVVLDEQYF
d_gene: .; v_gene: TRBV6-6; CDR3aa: CASSPTTRGIYEQYF
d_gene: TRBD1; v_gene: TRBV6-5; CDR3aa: CASSPNRGESYEQYF
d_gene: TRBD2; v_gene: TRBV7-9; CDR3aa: CASSLGGLAGNEQYF
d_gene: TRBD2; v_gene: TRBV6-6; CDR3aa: CASRSRTSENEQFF
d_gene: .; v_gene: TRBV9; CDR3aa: CASSVTGQSGGKLFF
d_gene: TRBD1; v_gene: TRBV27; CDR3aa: CASSLTGAYNEQFF
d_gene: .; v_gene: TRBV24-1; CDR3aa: CATGEEGIQPQHF
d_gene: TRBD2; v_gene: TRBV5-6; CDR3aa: CASSWGAGGYEQYF
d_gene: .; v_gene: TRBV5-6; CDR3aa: CASSGGVSNQPQHF
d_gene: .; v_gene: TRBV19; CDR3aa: CASSSDKNTEAFF
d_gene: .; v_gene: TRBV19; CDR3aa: CATDRGGEQFF
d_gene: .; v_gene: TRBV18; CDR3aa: CASSLPSNTEAFF
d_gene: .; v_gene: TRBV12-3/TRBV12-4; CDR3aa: CASSPRLQETQYF
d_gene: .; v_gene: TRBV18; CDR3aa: CASSPPGGRDQPQHF
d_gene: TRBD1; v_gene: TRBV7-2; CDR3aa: CASSQDRARADTQYF
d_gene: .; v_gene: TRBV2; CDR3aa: CASSEYRWLEKDEQFF
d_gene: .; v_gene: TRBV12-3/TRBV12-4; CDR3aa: CASSLQDSYGYTF
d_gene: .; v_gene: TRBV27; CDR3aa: CASSLFSQGPYEQYF
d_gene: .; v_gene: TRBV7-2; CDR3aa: CASSLGGTPYEQYF
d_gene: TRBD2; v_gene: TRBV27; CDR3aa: CASSLAGATGELFF
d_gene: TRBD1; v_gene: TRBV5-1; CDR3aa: CASMVGTGVQETQYF
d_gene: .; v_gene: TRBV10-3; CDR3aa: CAISEGGEAGELFF
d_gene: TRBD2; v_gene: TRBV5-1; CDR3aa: CASSAGLAGDTQYF
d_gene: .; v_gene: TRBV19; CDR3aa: CASRGPSTSEAFF
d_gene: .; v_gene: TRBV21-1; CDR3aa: CASSKIIDLQAGEETQYF
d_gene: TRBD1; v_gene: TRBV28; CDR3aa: CASSSPIGTAYSNQPQHF
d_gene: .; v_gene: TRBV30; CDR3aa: CAWSVTDTQYF
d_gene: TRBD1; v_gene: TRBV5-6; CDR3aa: CASSLLSGGSWSPLHF
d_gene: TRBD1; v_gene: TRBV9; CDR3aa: CASSLGTALLQETQYF
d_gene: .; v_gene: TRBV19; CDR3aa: CASSIGGLQETQYF
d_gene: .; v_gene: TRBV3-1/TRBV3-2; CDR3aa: CASRDGVGALYEQYF
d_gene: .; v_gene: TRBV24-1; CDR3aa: CAPGGPFSEAFF
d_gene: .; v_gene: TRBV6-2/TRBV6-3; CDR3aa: CASSRDSSTDTQYF
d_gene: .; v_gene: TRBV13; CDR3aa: CASSSLDVLRSHTF
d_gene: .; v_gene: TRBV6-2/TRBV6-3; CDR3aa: CASSYRQEYSNQPQHF
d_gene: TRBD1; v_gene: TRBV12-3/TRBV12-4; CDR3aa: CASRRDRRGGYTF
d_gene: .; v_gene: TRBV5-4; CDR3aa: CASSLEQAAGRTDTQYF
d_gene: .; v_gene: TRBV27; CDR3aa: CASSKAENTEAFF